This TCR beta chain was profiled in a study of response to subunit inactivated influenza vaccine. Per the germline V gene, CDR1 is DFQATT and CDR2 is SNEGSKA (reference sequence). The CDR3 covers 11 residues. V was shortened by 8 bases and J by 1 base, with 8 bases between the two germline ends. MiXCR, applied by TCRdb to the RT-PCR reads, yields one record per CDR3 protein. Here the sample spans 630,000 or so distinct CDR3 sequences, approximately 14% being singletons. Sequenced material: PBMCs from blood, taken 11 to 12 days after vaccination. The chain has TRBV20-1 and TRBJ2-5; D is perhaps TRBD1 (5 bases). This TCR came from a man aged 50 to 59 who received an inactivated influenza vaccine. The CDR3 DNA follows: TGCAGTCCAGGGTCCCAAGAGACCCAGTACTTC. The encoded protein is CSPGSQETQYF.